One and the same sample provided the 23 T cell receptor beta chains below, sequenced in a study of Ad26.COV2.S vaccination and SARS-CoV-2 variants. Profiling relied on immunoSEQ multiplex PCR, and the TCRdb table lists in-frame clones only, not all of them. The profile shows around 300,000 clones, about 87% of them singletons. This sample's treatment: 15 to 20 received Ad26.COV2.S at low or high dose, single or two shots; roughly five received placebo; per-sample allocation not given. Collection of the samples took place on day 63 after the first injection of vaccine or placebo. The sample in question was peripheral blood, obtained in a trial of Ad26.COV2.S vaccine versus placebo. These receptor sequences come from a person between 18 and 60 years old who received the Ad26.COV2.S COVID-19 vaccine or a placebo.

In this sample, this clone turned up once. CDR3 amino acids: CASSLRLASGELFF. CDR3 bases: TGTGCCAGCAGCTTAAGGTTGGCTTCCGGGGAGCTGTTTTTT. The chain couples TRBV7-3 to TRBJ2-2; D remains unclear. The V and J ends lost 1 base and 6 bases respectively, with 9 bases between them. The CDR3 contains 14 residues. The germline V gene has CDR1 SGHTA and CDR2 FQGTGA.

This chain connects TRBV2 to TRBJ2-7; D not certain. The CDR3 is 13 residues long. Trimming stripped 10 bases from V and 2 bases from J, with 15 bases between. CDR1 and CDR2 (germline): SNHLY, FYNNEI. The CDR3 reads CATRPTITYEQYF. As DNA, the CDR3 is TGTGCCACCCGACCGACGATTACCTACGAGCAGTACTTC.

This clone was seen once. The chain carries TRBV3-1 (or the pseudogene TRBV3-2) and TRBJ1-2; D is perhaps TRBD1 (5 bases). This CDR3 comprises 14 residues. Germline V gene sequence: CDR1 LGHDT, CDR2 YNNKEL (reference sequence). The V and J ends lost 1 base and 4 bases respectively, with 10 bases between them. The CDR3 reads CASSQGGMSYGYTF. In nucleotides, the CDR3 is TGTGCCAGCAGCCAAGGGGGGATGAGCTATGGCTACACCTTC.

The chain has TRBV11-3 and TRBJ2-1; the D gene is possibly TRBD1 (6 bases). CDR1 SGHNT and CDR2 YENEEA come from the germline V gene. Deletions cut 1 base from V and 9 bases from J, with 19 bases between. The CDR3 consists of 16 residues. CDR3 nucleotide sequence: TGTGCCAGCAGCTTAGGACCTTTCCAACAGGGCGGTGAGCAGTTCTTC. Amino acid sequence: CASSLGPFQQGGEQFF. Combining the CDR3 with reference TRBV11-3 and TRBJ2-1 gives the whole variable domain EAGVVQSPRYKIIEKKQPVAFWCNPISGHNTLYWYLQNLGQGPELLIRYENEEAVDDSQLPKDRFSAERLKGVDSTLKIQPAELGDSAVYLCASSLGPFQQGGEQFFGPGTRLTVL.

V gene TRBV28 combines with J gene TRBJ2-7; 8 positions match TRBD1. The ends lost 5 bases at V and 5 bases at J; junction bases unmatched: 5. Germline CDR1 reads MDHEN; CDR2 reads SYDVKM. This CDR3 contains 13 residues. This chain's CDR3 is CASSRQGLHEQYF. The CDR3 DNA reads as TGTGCCAGCAGTCGACAGGGGCTCCACGAGCAGTACTTC.

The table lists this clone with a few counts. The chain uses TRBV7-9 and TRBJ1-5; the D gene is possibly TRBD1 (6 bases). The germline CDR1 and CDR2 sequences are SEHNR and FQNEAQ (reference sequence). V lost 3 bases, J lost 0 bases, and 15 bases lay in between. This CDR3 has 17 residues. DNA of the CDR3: TGTGCCAGCAGCTTGGGATTAGGACAGCTTAGCAATCAGCCCCAGCATTTT. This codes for CASSLGLGQLSNQPQHF.

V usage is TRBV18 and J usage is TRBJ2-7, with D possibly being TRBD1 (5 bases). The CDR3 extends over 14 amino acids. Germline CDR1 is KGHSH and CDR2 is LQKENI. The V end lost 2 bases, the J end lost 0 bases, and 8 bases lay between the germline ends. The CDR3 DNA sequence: TGTGCCAGCTCACCAGCGACAGCCTCCTACGAGCAGTACTTC. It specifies CASSPATASYEQYF.

The CDR3 coding sequence is TGTGCCAGCAGCCAAGATTCGGGAACAGGGGGGTTGCAGTACTTC. Translated: CASSQDSGTGGLQYF. This chain links TRBV3-1 (or the pseudogene TRBV3-2) with TRBJ2-5; 8 nucleotides align to TRBD1. The CDR3 covers 15 residues. V was clipped by 0 bases and J by 11 bases; unmatched bases: 11. CDR1 is LGHDT and CDR2 is YNNKEL in the germline V gene (reference sequence).

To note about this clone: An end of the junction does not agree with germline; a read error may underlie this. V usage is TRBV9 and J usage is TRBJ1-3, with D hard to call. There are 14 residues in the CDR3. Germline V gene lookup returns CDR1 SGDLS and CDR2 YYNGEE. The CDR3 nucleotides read TGTGCCAGCAGTCCAGGACGGGTAGGAAGCACCATATATTTT. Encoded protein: CASSPGRVGSTIYF.

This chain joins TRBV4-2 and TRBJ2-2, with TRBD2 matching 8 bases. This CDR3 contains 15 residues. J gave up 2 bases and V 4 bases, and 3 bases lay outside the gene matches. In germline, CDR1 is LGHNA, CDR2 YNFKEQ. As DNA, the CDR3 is TGTGCCAGCAGCCTGAGCGGGGGAAACACCGGGGAGCTGTTTTTT. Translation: CASSLSGGNTGELFF.

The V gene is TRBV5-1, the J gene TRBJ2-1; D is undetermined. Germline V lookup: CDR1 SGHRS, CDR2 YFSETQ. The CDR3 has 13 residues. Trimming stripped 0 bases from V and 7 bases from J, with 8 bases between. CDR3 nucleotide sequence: TGCGCCAGCAGCTTGGCCTTGCAGAATGAGCAGTTCTTC. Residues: CASSLALQNEQFF.

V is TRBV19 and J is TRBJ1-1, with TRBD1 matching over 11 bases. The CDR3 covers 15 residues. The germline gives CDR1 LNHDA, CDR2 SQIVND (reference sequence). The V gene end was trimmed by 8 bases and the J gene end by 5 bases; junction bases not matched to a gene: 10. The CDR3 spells CASCRTGGSFTEAFF. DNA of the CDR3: TGTGCCAGTTGTCGGACAGGGGGCAGTTTTACTGAAGCTTTCTTT.

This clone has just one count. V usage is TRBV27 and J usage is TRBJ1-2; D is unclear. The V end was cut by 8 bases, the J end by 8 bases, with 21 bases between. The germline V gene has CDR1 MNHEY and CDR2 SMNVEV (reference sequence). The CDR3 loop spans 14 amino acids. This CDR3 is CASRNPGALQGYTF. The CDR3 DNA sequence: TGTGCCAGCCGTAACCCGGGAGCCCTACAGGGCTACACCTTC.

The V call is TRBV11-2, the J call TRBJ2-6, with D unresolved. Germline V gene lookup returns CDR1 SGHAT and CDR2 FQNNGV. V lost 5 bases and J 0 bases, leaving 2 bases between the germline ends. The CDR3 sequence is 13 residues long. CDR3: CASSLSGANVLTF. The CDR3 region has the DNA TGTGCCAGCAGCCTCTCTGGGGCCAACGTCCTGACTTTC.

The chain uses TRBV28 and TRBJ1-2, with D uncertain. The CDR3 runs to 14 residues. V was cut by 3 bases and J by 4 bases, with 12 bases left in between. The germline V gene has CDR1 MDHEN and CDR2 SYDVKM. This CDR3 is CASSFEATFYGYTF. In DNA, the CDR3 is TGTGCCAGCAGTTTTGAGGCCACCTTCTATGGCTACACCTTC.

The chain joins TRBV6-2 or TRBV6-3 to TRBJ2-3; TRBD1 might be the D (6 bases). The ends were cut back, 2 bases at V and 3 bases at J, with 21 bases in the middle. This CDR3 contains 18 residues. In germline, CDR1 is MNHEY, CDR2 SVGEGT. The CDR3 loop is CASSYTRNFGTPTDTQYF. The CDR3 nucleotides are TGTGCCAGCAGTTACACACGAAACTTCGGGACACCAACAGATACGCAGTATTTT.

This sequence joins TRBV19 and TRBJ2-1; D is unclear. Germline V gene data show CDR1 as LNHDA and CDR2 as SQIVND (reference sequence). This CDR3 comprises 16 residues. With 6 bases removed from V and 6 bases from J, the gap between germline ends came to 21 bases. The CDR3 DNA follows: TGTGCCAGTAGCCAACTGGGGATAGCTCCTGGCAATGAGCAGTTCTTC. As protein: CASSQLGIAPGNEQFF.

Here the CDR3 reads CASKTAQRNTEAFF. CDR3 coding DNA: TGCGCCAGTAAAACAGCCCAGCGGAACACTGAAGCTTTCTTT. This chain connects TRBV10-2 to TRBJ1-1; D is uncertain. Trimming pared 9 bases from V and 1 base from J, leaving 15 bases between. The CDR3 is 14 amino acids. Germline CDR1 and CDR2: WSHSY and SAAADI.

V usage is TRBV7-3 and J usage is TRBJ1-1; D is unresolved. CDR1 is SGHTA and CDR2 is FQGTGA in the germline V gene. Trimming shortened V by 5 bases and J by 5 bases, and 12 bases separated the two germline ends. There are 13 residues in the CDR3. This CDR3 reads CASSLGSETEAFF. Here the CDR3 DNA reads TGTGCCAGCAGCCTCGGGTCAGAGACTGAAGCTTTCTTT.

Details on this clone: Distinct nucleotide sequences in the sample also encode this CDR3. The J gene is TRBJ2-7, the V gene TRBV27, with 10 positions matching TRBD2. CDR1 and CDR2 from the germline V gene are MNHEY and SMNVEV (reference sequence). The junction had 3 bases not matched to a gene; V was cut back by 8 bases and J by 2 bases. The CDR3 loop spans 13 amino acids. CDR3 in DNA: TGTGCCAGCGGTCTAGCGGGAGCCTACGAGCAGTACTTC. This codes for CASGLAGAYEQYF.

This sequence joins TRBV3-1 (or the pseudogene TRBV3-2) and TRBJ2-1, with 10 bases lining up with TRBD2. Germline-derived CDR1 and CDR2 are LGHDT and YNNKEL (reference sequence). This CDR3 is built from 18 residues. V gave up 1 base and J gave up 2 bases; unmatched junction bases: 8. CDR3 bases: TGTGCCAGCAGCCAAGTTCTGCGGACTAGCGGTGCCTACAATGAGCAGTTCTTC. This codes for CASSQVLRTSGAYNEQFF.

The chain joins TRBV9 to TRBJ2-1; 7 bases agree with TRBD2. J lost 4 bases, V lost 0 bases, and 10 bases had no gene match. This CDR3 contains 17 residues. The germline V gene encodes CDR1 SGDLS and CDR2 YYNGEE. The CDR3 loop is CASSVVGGGAQYNEQFF. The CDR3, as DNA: TGTGCCAGCAGCGTAGTGGGGGGAGGGGCCCAATACAATGAGCAGTTCTTC.

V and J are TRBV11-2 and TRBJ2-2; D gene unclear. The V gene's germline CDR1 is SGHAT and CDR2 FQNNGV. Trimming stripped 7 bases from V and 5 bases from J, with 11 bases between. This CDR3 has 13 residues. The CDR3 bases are TGTGCCAGCAACCTAATGAAAACCGGGGAGCTGTTTTTT. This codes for CASNLMKTGELFF.